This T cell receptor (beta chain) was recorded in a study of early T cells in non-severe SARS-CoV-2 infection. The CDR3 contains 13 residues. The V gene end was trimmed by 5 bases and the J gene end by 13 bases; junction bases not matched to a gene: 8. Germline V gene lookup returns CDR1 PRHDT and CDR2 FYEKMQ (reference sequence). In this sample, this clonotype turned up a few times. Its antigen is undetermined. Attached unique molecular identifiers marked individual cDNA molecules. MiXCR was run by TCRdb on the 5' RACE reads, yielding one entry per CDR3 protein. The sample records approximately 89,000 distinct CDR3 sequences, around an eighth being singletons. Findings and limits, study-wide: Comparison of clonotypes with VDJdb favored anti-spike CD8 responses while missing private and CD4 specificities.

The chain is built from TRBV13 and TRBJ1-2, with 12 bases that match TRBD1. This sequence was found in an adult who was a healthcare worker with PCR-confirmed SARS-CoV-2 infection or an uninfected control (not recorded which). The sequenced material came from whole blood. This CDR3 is CASSGRDRGLRTF. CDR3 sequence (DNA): TGTGCCAGCAGCGGGAGGGACAGGGGGCTTCGCACCTTC.